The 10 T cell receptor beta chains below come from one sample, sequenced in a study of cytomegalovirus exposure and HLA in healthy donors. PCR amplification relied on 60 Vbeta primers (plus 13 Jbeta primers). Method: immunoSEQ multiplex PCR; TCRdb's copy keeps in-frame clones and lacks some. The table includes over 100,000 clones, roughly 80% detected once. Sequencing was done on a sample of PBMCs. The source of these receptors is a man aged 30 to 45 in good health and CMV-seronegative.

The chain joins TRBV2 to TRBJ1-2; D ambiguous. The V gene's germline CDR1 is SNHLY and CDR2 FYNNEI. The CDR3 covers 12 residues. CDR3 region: CARSSGVGIDTF. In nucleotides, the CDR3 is TGTGCACGATCTTCCGGGGTCGGGATCGACACCTTC.

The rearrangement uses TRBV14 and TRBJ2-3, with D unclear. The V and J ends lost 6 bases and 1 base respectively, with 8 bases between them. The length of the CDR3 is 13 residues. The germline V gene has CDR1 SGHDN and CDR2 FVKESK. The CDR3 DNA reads TGTGCCAGCAGGGAGTGGGGCACAGATACGCAGTATTTT. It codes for CASREWGTDTQYF.

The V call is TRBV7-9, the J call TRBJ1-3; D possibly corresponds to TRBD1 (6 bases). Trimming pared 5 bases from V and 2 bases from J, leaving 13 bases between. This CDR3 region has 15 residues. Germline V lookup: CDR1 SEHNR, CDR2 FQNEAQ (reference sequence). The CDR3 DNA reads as TGTGCCAGCAGCCCAGGGGCATCTGCTGGAAACACCATATATTTT. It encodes CASSPGASAGNTIYF.

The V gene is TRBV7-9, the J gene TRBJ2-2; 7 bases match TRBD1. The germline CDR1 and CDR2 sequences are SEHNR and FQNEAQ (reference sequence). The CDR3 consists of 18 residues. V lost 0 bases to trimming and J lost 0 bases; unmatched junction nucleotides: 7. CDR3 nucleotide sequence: TGTGCCAGCAGCTTAGCCCCTCAGGGGGTAGCGAACACCGGGGAGCTGTTTTTT. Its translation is CASSLAPQGVANTGELFF. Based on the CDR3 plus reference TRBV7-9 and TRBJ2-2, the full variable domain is DTGVSQNPRHKITKRGQNVTFRCDPISEHNRLYWYRQTLGQGPEFLTYFQNEAQLEKSRLLSDRFSAERPKGSFSTLEIQRTEQGDSAMYLCASSLAPQGVANTGELFFGEGSRLTVL.

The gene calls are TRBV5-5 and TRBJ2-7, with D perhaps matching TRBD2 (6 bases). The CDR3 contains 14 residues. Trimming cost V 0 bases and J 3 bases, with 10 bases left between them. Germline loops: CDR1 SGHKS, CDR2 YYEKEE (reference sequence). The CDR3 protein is CASSLDRRGYEQYF. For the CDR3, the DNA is TGTGCCAGCAGCTTGGACAGGAGGGGCTACGAGCAGTACTTC. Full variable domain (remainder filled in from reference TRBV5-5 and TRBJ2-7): DAGVTQSPTHLIKTRGQQVTLRCSPISGHKSVSWYQQVLGQGPQFIFQYYEKEERGRGNFPDRFSARQFPNYSSELNVNALLLGDSALYLCASSLDRRGYEQYFGPGTRLTVT.

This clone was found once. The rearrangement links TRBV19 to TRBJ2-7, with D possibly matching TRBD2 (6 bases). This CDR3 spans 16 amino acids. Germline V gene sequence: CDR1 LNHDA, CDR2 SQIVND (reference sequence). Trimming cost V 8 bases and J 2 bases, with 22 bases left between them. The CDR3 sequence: CASGTYAGRNTYEQYF. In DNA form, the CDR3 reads TGTGCCAGTGGAACCTACGCGGGACGAAACACCTACGAGCAGTACTTC.

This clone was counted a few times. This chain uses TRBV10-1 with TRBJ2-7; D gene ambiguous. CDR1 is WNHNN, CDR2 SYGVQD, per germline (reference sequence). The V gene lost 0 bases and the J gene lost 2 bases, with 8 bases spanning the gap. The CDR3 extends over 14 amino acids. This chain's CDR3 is CASSESPGPYEQYF. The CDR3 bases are TGCGCCAGCAGTGAGTCGCCAGGCCCCTACGAGCAGTACTTC.

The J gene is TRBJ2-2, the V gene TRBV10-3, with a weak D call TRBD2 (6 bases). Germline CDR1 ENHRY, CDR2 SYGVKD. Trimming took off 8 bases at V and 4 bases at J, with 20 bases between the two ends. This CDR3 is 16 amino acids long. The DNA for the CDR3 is TGTGCCATCTCGGGGGATTTGGGCGGGGTCACCGGGGAGCTGTTTTTT. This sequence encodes CAISGDLGGVTGELFF.

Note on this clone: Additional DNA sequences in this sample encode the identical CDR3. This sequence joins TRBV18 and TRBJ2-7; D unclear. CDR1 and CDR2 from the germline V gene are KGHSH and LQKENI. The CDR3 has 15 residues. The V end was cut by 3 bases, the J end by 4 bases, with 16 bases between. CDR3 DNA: TGTGCCAGCTCACCGCCTGATGGTGGCCCTTACGAGCAGTACTTC. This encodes CASSPPDGGPYEQYF.

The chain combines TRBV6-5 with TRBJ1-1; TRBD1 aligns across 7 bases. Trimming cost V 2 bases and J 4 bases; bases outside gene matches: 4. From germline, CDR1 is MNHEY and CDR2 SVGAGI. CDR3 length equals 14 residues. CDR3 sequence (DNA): TGTGCCAGCAGTTACGAGGGACAGAGCACTGAAGCTTTCTTT. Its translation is CASSYEGQSTEAFF.